These 26 T cell receptor beta chains were sequenced from one sample in a study of siplizumab effects on memory and regulatory T cells. Here immunoSEQ multiplex PCR was the method, and the copy in TCRdb shows in-frame clones only, minus some. The sample includes roughly 70,000 clones, 93% seen only once; the top ten take 5%. Material for sequencing was CD8+ T cells sorted from blood. These receptors were obtained from a human donor in good health.

This chain links TRBV7-2 with TRBJ1-1, with 9 bases matching TRBD1. V gave up 3 bases and J gave up 4 bases; unmatched junction bases: 3. Germline loops: CDR1 SGHTA, CDR2 FQGNSA. The CDR3 extends over 14 amino acids. The CDR3 is CASSLGQGLTEAFF. In nucleotides, the CDR3 is TGTGCCAGCAGCTTGGGACAGGGTCTCACTGAAGCTTTCTTT.

The chain has TRBV19 and TRBJ2-3, with D tentatively TRBD1 (5 bases). The V and J ends lost 5 bases and 5 bases respectively, with 8 bases between them. The CDR3 is 12 amino acids. Germline CDR1 reads LNHDA; CDR2 reads SQIVND (reference sequence). The CDR3 sequence is CASSHRGDTQYF. The CDR3, as DNA: TGTGCCAGTAGTCATAGGGGAGATACGCAGTATTTT.

The chain couples TRBV19 to TRBJ2-1, with D possibly being TRBD2 (5 bases). CDR1 LNHDA and CDR2 SQIVND come from the germline V gene (reference sequence). The CDR3 sequence is 10 residues long. Trimming took 9 bases from V and 5 from J, leaving 5 bases between them. The CDR3 nucleotides are TGTGCCAGCGGGGACAATGAGCAGTTCTTC. This codes for CASGDNEQFF.

The chain uses TRBV28 and TRBJ2-3; D is unclear. The CDR3 loop spans 14 amino acids. Germline lookup yields CDR1 MDHEN and CDR2 SYDVKM. V was cut by 2 bases and J by 2 bases, with 8 bases left in between. The CDR3 region is CASSLRQVTDTQYF. DNA for the CDR3: TGTGCCAGCAGTTTACGGCAGGTCACAGATACGCAGTATTTT.

This clone has just one count. This chain links TRBV2 with TRBJ1-3; TRBD1 agrees at 8 bases. This CDR3 is built from 15 residues. The V gene's germline CDR1 is SNHLY and CDR2 FYNNEI. V shed 5 bases, J shed 1 base, and the junction held 4 bases outside the gene matches. CDR3 coding DNA: TGTGCCAGCAGTTTGGACAGGGATTCTGGAAACACCATATATTTT. Encoded protein: CASSLDRDSGNTIYF.

The rearrangement uses TRBV2 and TRBJ2-7; the D is unclear. Germline V gene sequence: CDR1 SNHLY, CDR2 FYNNEI. This CDR3 region has 13 residues. The V gene lost 9 bases and the J gene lost 2 bases, with 14 bases spanning the gap. The CDR3 region is CASVKGLTYEQYF. CDR3 DNA: TGTGCCAGTGTTAAGGGCCTCACCTACGAGCAGTACTTC.

The rearrangement links TRBV14 to TRBJ1-2; 8 nucleotides align to TRBD1. The V gene end was trimmed by 4 bases and the J gene end by 4 bases; junction bases not matched to a gene: 2. The germline V gene has CDR1 SGHDN and CDR2 FVKESK. The CDR3 has 13 residues. The CDR3 DNA is TGTGCCAGCAGCCCCACAGGGGGCTATGGCTACACCTTC. It translates to CASSPTGGYGYTF.

V usage is TRBV11-2 and J usage is TRBJ2-7; 9 bases map to TRBD2. The CDR3 contains 14 residues. V was pared by 3 bases and J by 4 bases, with 4 bases of the junction left unmatched. Germline lookup yields CDR1 SGHAT and CDR2 FQNNGV. CDR3 in amino acids: CASSLGGGAYEQYF. The CDR3 coding sequence is TGTGCCAGCAGCTTGGGCGGGGGGGCTTACGAGCAGTACTTC. Full variable domain (remainder filled in from reference TRBV11-2 and TRBJ2-7): EAGVAQSPRYKIIEKRQSVAFWCNPISGHATLYWYQQILGQGPKLLIQFQNNGVVDDSQLPKDRFSAERLKGVDSTLKIQPAKLEDSAVYLCASSLGGGAYEQYFGPGTRLTVT.

V and J are TRBV5-8 and TRBJ1-1; TRBD1 agrees at 8 bases. The CDR3 loop spans 15 amino acids. Germline CDR1 and CDR2: SGHTS and YDEGEE. The ends lost 5 bases at V and 0 bases at J; junction bases unmatched: 6. This CDR3 is CASRRDRGLNTEAFF. The DNA for the CDR3 is TGTGCCAGCAGGCGAGACAGGGGACTGAACACTGAAGCTTTCTTT.

V and J are TRBV4-1 and TRBJ1-1; 8 nucleotides line up with TRBD1. Germline V gene data show CDR1 as MGHRA and CDR2 as YSYEKL. The CDR3 covers 15 residues. J lost 6 bases, V lost 3 bases, and 9 bases had no gene match. For the CDR3, the DNA is TGCGCCAGCAGCCATGTTGGACAGGGTGTTTCTGAAGCTTTCTTT. Translation gives CASSHVGQGVSEAFF.

The V call is TRBV7-3, the J call TRBJ2-1; D is ambiguous. The germline gives CDR1 SGHTA, CDR2 FQGTGA. The CDR3 has 13 amino acids. V was pared by 5 bases and J by 10 bases, with 15 bases between. The CDR3 nucleotides read TGTGCCAGCAGCGACCCATACCGGGCCGAGCAGTTCTTC. It codes for CASSDPYRAEQFF.

The V gene is TRBV7-6, the J gene TRBJ2-7; weak D call: TRBD2 (7 bases). Trimming shortened V by 2 bases and J by 0 bases, and 20 bases separated the two germline ends. Per germline, CDR1 SGHVS and CDR2 FNYEAQ. The CDR3 loop spans 18 amino acids. CDR3 loop: CASSLSSPGGRPSYEQYF. As DNA, the CDR3 is TGTGCCAGCAGCTTATCGTCCCCGGGGGGCCGCCCCTCCTACGAGCAGTACTTC.

This clone is a singleton in its sample. Within the sample, other DNA sequences also encode this same CDR3. This chain links TRBV11-2 with TRBJ2-1; D possibly corresponds to TRBD2 (5 bases). Germline V gene lookup returns CDR1 SGHAT and CDR2 FQNNGV. Trimming left V 1 base short and J 2 bases short, with 9 bases between. The CDR3 covers 15 residues. The CDR3 nucleotides read TGTGCCAGCAGCTTAGGCCGGGGTGCCTACAATGAGCAGTTCTTC. Translating it yields CASSLGRGAYNEQFF.

The chain couples TRBV6-1 to TRBJ2-1; TRBD1 might be the D (6 bases). Germline V CDR1 and CDR2: MNHNS, SASEGT. Trimming stripped 4 bases from V and 6 bases from J, with 10 bases between. The CDR3 sequence is 13 residues long. The CDR3 coding sequence is TGTGCCAGCAGTGTTAGCAGGGGCAATGAGCAGTTCTTC. Translated, it gives CASSVSRGNEQFF.

V usage is TRBV27 and J usage is TRBJ1-2; TRBD1 matches 7 bases. CDR3 size: 14 residues. Per germline, CDR1 MNHEY and CDR2 SMNVEV (reference sequence). With 6 bases clipped from V and 4 bases from J, the junction kept 8 bases outside the gene matches. This chain's CDR3 is CASRGGTAFYGYTF. The CDR3, as DNA: TGTGCCAGCAGAGGGGGGACAGCGTTCTATGGCTACACCTTC.

This chain joins TRBV9 and TRBJ2-5; D is possibly TRBD1 or TRBD2 (5 bases each). The J call may be incorrect, as the DNA end agrees better with TRBJ2-7. This CDR3 has 13 residues. Germline CDR1 SGDLS, CDR2 YYNGEE. CDR3 protein: CASSAGPTYEQYF. DNA of the CDR3: TGTGCCAGCAGCGCGGGGCCAACCTACGAGCAGTACTTC.

The chain employs TRBV6-1 and TRBJ2-2; D may be TRBD1 (8 bases). V was pared by 7 bases and J by 4 bases, with 16 bases between. CDR1 is MNHNS, CDR2 SASEGT, per germline. The CDR3 consists of 15 residues. The CDR3 here is CASTLTGEGTGELFF. The CDR3 DNA follows: TGTGCCAGCACCTTGACAGGGGAGGGCACCGGGGAGCTGTTTTTT.

This clone has a single count. The chain couples TRBV11-2 to TRBJ2-3; D is perhaps TRBD1 (5 bases). V lost 5 bases to trimming and J lost 2 bases, with 17 bases between them. Germline CDR1 is SGHAT and CDR2 is FQNNGV. The CDR3 totals 16 residues. The CDR3 sequence is CASSPDRSGYTDTQYF. In nucleotides, the CDR3 is TGTGCCAGCAGCCCAGATAGGTCAGGGTACACAGATACGCAGTATTTT.

This clone was counted once. The CDR3 DNA follows: TGTGCCAGCAGCAGGGGACGTACCGCCAATGAGCAGTTCTTC. This codes for CASSRGRTANEQFF. The V gene is TRBV21-1, the J gene TRBJ2-1. TRBV21-1 is a pseudogene locus. The CDR3 length is 14 residues.

The CDR3 protein is CASRPGQGSYEQYF. The CDR3, as DNA: TGTGCCAGCAGGCCAGGACAGGGATCCTACGAGCAGTACTTC. The rearrangement uses TRBV6-5 and TRBJ2-7; TRBD1 aligns across 8 bases. V was clipped by 6 bases and J by 1 base; unmatched bases: 5. The CDR3 loop spans 14 amino acids. Germline V gene lookup returns CDR1 MNHEY and CDR2 SVGAGI.

The chain joins TRBV9 to TRBJ2-7; 12 nucleotides match TRBD2. This CDR3 contains 15 residues. V gave up 1 base and J gave up 5 bases; unmatched junction bases: 4. Looked up from germline, CDR1 is SGDLS and CDR2 is YYNGEE. The chain's CDR3 is CASSVLAGGLDEQYF. The CDR3 nucleotides read TGTGCCAGCAGCGTACTAGCGGGGGGGCTAGACGAGCAGTACTTC.

This clone appeared once. The chain uses TRBV19 and TRBJ1-1; a weak D match, TRBD1 (5 bases). The ends were cut back, 0 bases at V and 4 bases at J, with 12 bases in the middle. The germline V gene has CDR1 LNHDA and CDR2 SQIVND (reference sequence). The CDR3 extends over 15 amino acids. DNA for the CDR3: TGTGCCAGTAGTATAGAGCTGGGGCGGGTCACTGAAGCTTTCTTT. This gives the protein CASSIELGRVTEAFF.

This rearrangement joins TRBV27 to TRBJ1-1, with TRBD1 as a possible D gene (6 bases). The ends were cut back, 6 bases at V and 0 bases at J, with 11 bases in the middle. CDR3 size: 14 residues. CDR1 is MNHEY, CDR2 SMNVEV, per germline (reference sequence). CDR3 region: CASRLGQMNTEAFF. The CDR3 region has the DNA TGTGCCAGCAGACTTGGACAGATGAACACTGAAGCTTTCTTT.

V is TRBV19 and J is TRBJ2-7, with D possibly being TRBD1 (6 bases). Per germline, CDR1 LNHDA and CDR2 SQIVND (reference sequence). V lost 5 bases and J lost 3, with 14 bases in between. There are 14 residues in the CDR3. CDR3 sequence: CASSPRQDGYEQYF. The CDR3 DNA follows: TGTGCCAGTAGTCCCCGACAGGACGGCTACGAGCAGTACTTC.

This chain connects TRBV9 to TRBJ1-3; tentative D call: TRBD1 (6 bases). The CDR3 length is 16 residues. V was pared by 0 bases and J by 2 bases, with 12 bases between. CDR1 is SGDLS, CDR2 YYNGEE, per germline. CDR3 nucleotides: TGTGCCAGCAGCGTAGCCGGGGACAAGACTGGAAACACCATATATTTT. Translating it yields CASSVAGDKTGNTIYF.

The rearrangement joins TRBV9 to TRBJ1-5; D not resolved. Germline assignment: CDR1 SGDLS and CDR2 YYNGEE. Trimming left V 5 bases short and J 1 base short, with 7 bases between. This CDR3 is built from 13 residues. The DNA for the CDR3 is TGTGCCAGCAGTCCGGACAGCAATCAGCCCCAGCATTTT. It specifies CASSPDSNQPQHF.